This is a list of T cell receptor beta chains from one sample in a study of Ad26.COV2.S vaccination and SARS-CoV-2 variants. Clones were sequenced by immunoSEQ multiplex PCR, and TCRdb holds only the in-frame ones, with some missing. The table records 350,000 to 500,000 clones, around 90% of them present only once. Specimen: peripheral blood, collected in a trial of Ad26.COV2.S vaccine versus placebo. Receptors were obtained from a person between 18 and 60 years old who received the Ad26.COV2.S COVID-19 vaccine or a placebo. The CDR3 runs from the conserved cysteine through the conserved F or W. D genes are given only for firm matches. The size of a clone is reported for some rows only, either as once, few or many, or as a class for expanded clones.

clone size,V gene,D gene,J gene,CDR3 length,CDR3 DNA,CDR3 protein
once,TRBV5-1,.,TRBJ2-5,14,TGCGCCAGCAGCACAGACAGGTCCCAAGAGACCCAGTACTTC,CASSTDRSQETQYF
once,TRBV12-5,.,TRBJ1-5,16,TGTGCTAGTGGACCATCTTGGGAGGATAGCAATCAGCCCCAGCATTTT,CASGPSWEDSNQPQHF
.,TRBV29-1,TRBD2,TRBJ2-4,15,TGCAGCTTTACCGGGGGGAACATAGCCAAAAACATTCAGTACTTC,CSFTGGNIAKNIQYF
.,TRBV6-6,.,TRBJ1-2,13,TGTGCCAGCAGTTCACGTGGGGGTCCCGGCTACACCTTC,CASSSRGGPGYTF
few,TRBV5-6,.,TRBJ1-2,14,TGTGCCAGCAGCCCCGACGGGGGTGGGTATGGCTACACCTTC,CASSPDGGGYGYTF
few,TRBV11-2,TRBD2,TRBJ2-7,14,TGTGCCAGCAGCTTAGGTAGAGGACTAGCGGGAGAGAAATTC,CASSLGRGLAGEKF
.,TRBV2,.,TRBJ2-3,15,TGTGCCAGCAGTGAGTCGGGAGTTGACGTAGATACGCAGTATTTT,CASSESGVDVDTQYF
.,TRBV7-9,.,TRBJ1-2,14,TGTGCCAGCAGCTCCGGACTAACTAACTATGGCTACACCTTC,CASSSGLTNYGYTF
.,TRBV4-1,TRBD1,TRBJ2-1,13,TGCGCCAGCAGCCAGAGGGGTGGACAGGAGGAGTTCTTC,CASSQRGGQEEFF
.,TRBV5-4,.,TRBJ1-2,15,TGTGCCAGCAGCTTGGCCTGGGGTCAGAACTATGGCTACACCTTC,CASSLAWGQNYGYTF
.,TRBV10-2,.,TRBJ2-3,17,TGCGCCAGCTATGTTGACGGTCCTAGACTAAGCACAGATACGCAGTATTTT,CASYVDGPRLSTDTQYF
.,TRBV12-5,.,TRBJ1-1,14,TGTGCTAGTGGTTGGGGGTACTTTAACACTGAAGCTTTCTTT,CASGWGYFNTEAFF
once,TRBV18,.,TRBJ2-5,13,TGTGCCAGCTCACCGGAACTTAGGGAGACCCAGTACTTC,CASSPELRETQYF
.,TRBV28,.,TRBJ1-1,13,TGTGCCAGCAGTTTTATCTTCGGTACTGAAGCTTTCTTT,CASSFIFGTEAFF
.,TRBV5-1,.,TRBJ1-1,15,TGCGCCAGCAGCTCCCAGACAGTAGGGAACACTGAAGCTTTCTTT,CASSSQTVGNTEAFF
.,TRBV11-2,.,TRBJ2-7,13,TGTGCCAGCAGCTCCCCCGCGGCGGAAGAGCAGTACTTC,CASSSPAAEEQYF
.,TRBV29-1,.,TRBJ2-7,15,TGCAGCGTTGTCTTCTTAGGGGACCCGAACTACGAGCAGTACTTC,CSVVFLGDPNYEQYF
.,TRBV12-3/TRBV12-4,.,TRBJ2-2,13,TGTGCCAGCAATAAGGGTAACACCGGGGAGCTGTTTTTT,CASNKGNTGELFF
once,TRBV11-2,.,TRBJ2-1,11,TGTGCCAGCAGCCTTGAAGGTGAGCAGTTCTTC,CASSLEGEQFF
many,TRBV19,TRBD1,TRBJ1-1,14,TGTGCCAGTAGTCTTCACAGGGGGGACACTGAAGCTTTCTTT,CASSLHRGDTEAFF
few,TRBV14,.,TRBJ1-1,13,TGTGCCAGCAGCCACATTGGGGAAGCCGAAGCTTTCTTT,CASSHIGEAEAFF
.,TRBV14,TRBD1,TRBJ2-3,14,TGTGCCAGCACACCGACAGGGGCGATAGGTACGCAGTATTTT,CASTPTGAIGTQYF
.,TRBV19,TRBD2,TRBJ2-2,15,TGTGCCAGTAGTATAGCGGGAGGGTACACCGGGGAGCTGTTTTTT,CASSIAGGYTGELFF
.,TRBV7-3,.,TRBJ2-3,13,TGTGCCAGCAGCGTAACACACACAGATACGCAGTATTTT,CASSVTHTDTQYF
.,TRBV30,.,TRBJ1-4,13,TGTGCCTGGAGGAGTGGTTTCGAAGAAAAACTGTTTTTT,CAWRSGFEEKLFF
.,TRBV5-6,TRBD2,TRBJ2-1,16,TGTGCCAGCAGTTATACTAGCGGGATCATCTACAATGAGCAGTTCTTC,CASSYTSGIIYNEQFF
few,TRBV29-1,.,TRBJ1-3,14,TGCAGCGTTGACAACTTAAGCTCTGGAAACACCATATATTTT,CSVDNLSSGNTIYF
.,TRBV19,.,TRBJ1-5,13,TGTGCCAGTAGTATAGGCGTTGGGCAGCCCCAGCATTTT,CASSIGVGQPQHF
.,TRBV4-3,TRBD2,TRBJ2-1,16,TGCGCCAGCAGCCAAGATACAGGACTAGCGCGCAATGAGCAGTTCTTC,CASSQDTGLARNEQFF
.,TRBV10-3,.,TRBJ1-1,13,TGTGCCACCGCGACTCAGGGATCCACTGAAGCTTTCTTT,CATATQGSTEAFF
.,TRBV6-2/TRBV6-3,TRBD2,TRBJ2-7,18,TGTGCCAGCAGTTACTCGGGACTAGCGGGAGGGCTGTTGAACGAGCAGTACTTC,CASSYSGLAGGLLNEQYF
.,TRBV19,.,TRBJ1-4,17,TGTGCCAGTAGTACCCCCCCCGGCGGGGACGCGGGTGGGAAACTGTTTTTT,CASSTPPGGDAGGKLFF
few,TRBV4-1,TRBD1,TRBJ1-6,16,TGCGCCAGCAGCCAAGATGTAGGGACAGCTAATTCACCCCTCCACTTT,CASSQDVGTANSPLHF
.,TRBV13,.,TRBJ1-6,13,TGTGCCAGCAGCTTAGGCCTAGGGGGGGACCTCCACTTT,CASSLGLGGDLHF
once,TRBV18,TRBD2,TRBJ2-7,17,TGTGCCAGCTCACCACCGAACCTAGCGGGAGGCTCCTACGAGCAGTACTTC,CASSPPNLAGGSYEQYF
.,TRBV4-3,TRBD1,TRBJ1-2,15,TGCGCCAGCAGCCAAGGCAGTCCAGGGGGTTATGGCTACACCTTC,CASSQGSPGGYGYTF
once,TRBV19,.,TRBJ2-7,13,TGTGCCAGTAGTCTTAAACAGGGATTCGAGCAGTACTTC,CASSLKQGFEQYF
.,TRBV2,TRBD2,TRBJ2-3,17,TGTGCCAGCAGTGAAAGCCGCCTAGCGGCTAGCACAGATACGCAGTATTTT,CASSESRLAASTDTQYF
.,TRBV15,.,TRBJ1-1,15,TGTGCCACCAGCAGGAGGGAGGGGATGAACACTGAAGCTTTCTTT,CATSRREGMNTEAFF
.,TRBV5-1,.,TRBJ1-2,14,TGCGCCAGCAGCTTGGCTGTCAGGAACTATGGCTACACCTTC,CASSLAVRNYGYTF
.,TRBV19,.,TRBJ2-2,13,TGTGCCACCAGGGGTGGAGGTGTCGGGGAGCTGTTTTTT,CATRGGGVGELFF
.,TRBV3-1/TRBV3-2,TRBD1,TRBJ1-2,14,TGTGCCAGCAGTCGACAGGGTACTAACTATGGCTACACCTTC,CASSRQGTNYGYTF
.,TRBV19,TRBD2,TRBJ2-1,16,TGTGCCAGTAGTATTATAGCGGGAGGCCCCTACAATGAGCAGTTCTTC,CASSIIAGGPYNEQFF
.,TRBV15,TRBD1,TRBJ1-1,17,TGTGCCACCAGTTTTGATACCAGGGGGCTGATGAACACTGAAGCTTTCTTT,CATSFDTRGLMNTEAFF
.,TRBV25-1,.,TRBJ1-2,14,TGTGCCAGCAGTGAAGACTCGGCGCCGAGGGGCTACACCTTC,CASSEDSAPRGYTF
.,TRBV7-2,.,TRBJ2-6,17,TGTGCCAGCAGCTTGGGGCAGGTTAGCTCTGGGGCCAACGTCCTGACTTTC,CASSLGQVSSGANVLTF
.,TRBV2,TRBD1,TRBJ2-4,11,TGTGCCAGCAGTGGGGACAGGGTAAAGTACTTC,CASSGDRVKYF
.,TRBV4-3,.,TRBJ2-7,16,TGCGCCAGCAGCCAAGAACTAGGAACAGGGTTCCACGAGCAGTACTTC,CASSQELGTGFHEQYF
.,TRBV2,.,TRBJ2-1,11,TGTGCCAGCAGTGTGAGAAATGAGCAGTTCTTC,CASSVRNEQFF
.,TRBV4-2,.,TRBJ2-7,15,TGTGCCAGCAGCCAAGGGGTGGGGGGCGCGTACGAGCAGTACTTC,CASSQGVGGAYEQYF
.,TRBV19,.,TRBJ1-2,16,TGTGCCAGTAGCAACGTGGGGTTCAGTGGCACCTATGGCTACACCTTC,CASSNVGFSGTYGYTF